This entry lists 20 T cell receptor beta chains sequenced from one sample in a study of cytomegalovirus exposure and HLA in healthy donors. The assay was immunoSEQ multiplex PCR, and TCRdb's table has in-frame clones only and misses some. The sample includes about 310,000 clones, roughly 87% of them seen just once. The sequenced sample was PBMCs. These receptors were obtained from a man aged 30-40 years in good health and CMV-seronegative.

J is TRBJ2-2 and V is TRBV2, with 11 bases that match TRBD1. The germline CDR1 and CDR2 sequences are SNHLY and FYNNEI. Unmatched junction bases numbered 2, after V lost 5 bases and J lost 12 bases. This CDR3 has 12 amino acids. The CDR3 DNA reads as TGTGCCAGCAGTCGGGACAGGGGGAAGCTGTTTTTT. Translated: CASSRDRGKLFF.

The CDR3 DNA follows: TGTGCCAGTAGAATACAGGGGGCAGGCTCTGGGGCCAACGTCCTGACTTTC. Protein sequence: CASRIQGAGSGANVLTF. This chain uses TRBV19 with TRBJ2-6, with 9 bases aligning to TRBD1. Unmatched junction bases numbered 6, after V lost 6 bases and J lost 0 bases. The CDR3 totals 17 residues. Per the germline V gene, CDR1 is LNHDA and CDR2 is SQIVND (reference sequence).

This rearrangement joins TRBV19 to TRBJ2-1; 7 bases fit TRBD2. CDR1 LNHDA and CDR2 SQIVND come from the germline V gene (reference sequence). This CDR3 has 15 residues. Trimming cost V 1 base and J 4 bases; bases outside gene matches: 4. The CDR3 protein is CASSIASGFYNEQFF. Here the CDR3 DNA reads TGTGCCAGTAGTATAGCTAGCGGCTTTTACAATGAGCAGTTCTTC.

The count of this clone is one. The V and J genes are TRBV2 and TRBJ2-1, with 7 positions matching TRBD1. The germline gives CDR1 SNHLY, CDR2 FYNNEI. CDR3 size: 14 residues. The ends lost 9 bases at V and 4 bases at J; junction bases unmatched: 9. The CDR3 loop reads CARQGDRVYNEQFF. The CDR3 bases are TGTGCCAGACAAGGGGACAGAGTATACAATGAGCAGTTCTTC. The whole variable domain, filled in from reference TRBV2 and TRBJ2-1, reads EPEVTQTPSHQVTQMGQEVILRCVPISNHLYFYWYRQILGQKVEFLVSFYNNEISEKSEIFDDQFSVERPDGSNFTLKIRSTKLEDSAMYFCARQGDRVYNEQFFGPGTRLTVL.

The chain employs TRBV7-9 and TRBJ2-7, with 13 bases lining up with TRBD2. The CDR3 extends over 19 amino acids. CDR1 is SEHNR and CDR2 is FQNEAQ in the germline V gene (reference sequence). The V segment lost 6 bases and the J segment 0 bases; nucleotides outside the gene matches: 14. The CDR3 region is CASSKGFGLAGDSSYEQYF. The DNA of the CDR3 is TGTGCCAGCAGTAAAGGTTTTGGACTAGCGGGGGACAGCTCCTACGAGCAGTACTTC.

This chain joins TRBV2 and TRBJ1-5; no clear D. The ends were cut back, 3 bases at V and 6 bases at J, with 12 bases in the middle. The CDR3 extends over 14 amino acids. Per the germline V gene, CDR1 is SNHLY and CDR2 is FYNNEI. CDR3 in amino acids: CASSDGSIRQPQHF. The CDR3 DNA follows: TGTGCCAGCAGTGATGGCAGTATCCGTCAGCCCCAGCATTTT.

The chain is built from TRBV5-1 and TRBJ2-2; 7 positions agree with TRBD2. The CDR3 is 17 residues long. J was trimmed by 5 bases and V by 4 bases; bases with no gene match: 14. Germline CDR1 SGHRS, CDR2 YFSETQ. CDR3 DNA: TGCGCCAGCAGCCCCTGGGGCCCTAGCGGCCTAACCGGGGAGCTGTTTTTT. Its translation is CASSPWGPSGLTGELFF.

The chain links TRBV19 to TRBJ1-4, with D perhaps TRBD1 (5 bases). Germline V CDR1 and CDR2: LNHDA, SQIVND (reference sequence). The CDR3 length is 14 residues. V was pared by 3 bases and J by 8 bases, with 13 bases between. CDR3 DNA sequence: TGTGCCAGTAGTATCGGAGGGGTTCGGGAAAAACTGTTTTTT. This sequence encodes CASSIGGVREKLFF.

V is TRBV5-1 and J is TRBJ1-4; D is possibly TRBD1 (6 bases). The germline V gene has CDR1 SGHRS and CDR2 YFSETQ. The germline V and J ends were trimmed by 3 bases and 4 bases, with 10 bases remaining between them. This CDR3 contains 14 residues. CDR3 sequence (DNA): TGCGCCAGCAGCTCACAGGGTCTTAATGAAAAACTGTTTTTT. It is translated as CASSSQGLNEKLFF.

This clone came up a few times. The rearrangement uses TRBV10-3 and TRBJ2-6; D may be TRBD1 (6 bases). The V gene's germline CDR1 is ENHRY and CDR2 SYGVKD. This CDR3 is built from 18 residues. Trimming pared 8 bases from V and 0 bases from J, leaving 20 bases between. Here the CDR3 reads CAIAGWLDSNSGANVLTF. CDR3 nucleotide sequence: TGTGCCATCGCGGGTTGGTTGGACAGCAACTCTGGGGCCAACGTCCTGACTTTC.

For this clone: Additional DNA sequences in this sample encode the identical CDR3. J is TRBJ1-1 and V is TRBV6-5; unclear D gene. Trimming took off 0 bases at V and 1 base at J, with 3 bases between the two ends. Germline assignment: CDR1 MNHEY and CDR2 SVGAGI. The CDR3 length is 13 residues. Here the CDR3 DNA reads TGTGCCAGCAGTTACTCTCGGAACACTGAAGCTTTCTTT. Its translation is CASSYSRNTEAFF.

This clone has just a few counts. DNA for the CDR3: TGTGCCAGCAGTTTACAGCGCGAAACTGGCTACACCTTC. It encodes CASSLQRETGYTF. V gene TRBV27 combines with J gene TRBJ1-2; D is unresolved. Between the trimmed V and J ends, which lost 2 bases and 7 bases, there was a span of 11 bases. The CDR3 extends over 13 amino acids. CDR1 is MNHEY and CDR2 is SMNVEV in the germline V gene (reference sequence).

J is TRBJ1-2 and V is TRBV2, with D tentatively TRBD1 (5 bases). Trimming removed 4 bases from V and 4 bases from J, with 10 bases in between. This CDR3 comprises 13 residues. Germline-derived CDR1 and CDR2 are SNHLY and FYNNEI. CDR3 amino acids: CASSAEGSYGYTF. CDR3 nucleotides: TGTGCCAGCAGTGCGGAGGGGAGCTATGGCTACACCTTC.

This chain joins TRBV18 and TRBJ2-7, with D possibly matching TRBD2 (5 bases). From germline, CDR1 is KGHSH and CDR2 LQKENI. Trimming removed 6 bases at V and 12 bases at J, with 18 bases between. The CDR3 sequence is 12 residues long. As DNA, the CDR3 is TGTGCCAGCTCCCCCTCAGGCGCGGGCCGGTACTTC. This translates into CASSPSGAGRYF.

The chain uses TRBV7-9 and TRBJ1-2, with 7 bases lining up with TRBD1. V shed 2 bases and J 4 bases; nucleotides not matched to a gene: 10. The CDR3 is 16 amino acids. Germline V gene sequence: CDR1 SEHNR, CDR2 FQNEAQ (reference sequence). Here the CDR3 DNA reads TGTGCCAGCAGCTTAATACAGGGGAAACCTCTCTATGGCTACACCTTC. This sequence encodes CASSLIQGKPLYGYTF. The whole variable domain, remainder taken from reference TRBV7-9 and TRBJ1-2, is DTGVSQNPRHKITKRGQNVTFRCDPISEHNRLYWYRQTLGQGPEFLTYFQNEAQLEKSRLLSDRFSAERPKGSFSTLEIQRTEQGDSAMYLCASSLIQGKPLYGYTFGSGTRLTVV.

The table lists this clone with a few counts. This chain connects TRBV6-4 to TRBJ2-7; 9 positions agree with TRBD2. V lost 4 bases, J lost 0 bases, and 4 bases stayed unmatched. CDR1 and CDR2 (germline): MRHNA, SNTAGT. CDR3 length: 15 amino acids. CDR3: CASSAAAGGSYEQYF. The CDR3 nucleotides are TGTGCCAGCAGTGCTGCAGCGGGGGGCTCCTACGAGCAGTACTTC.

V usage is TRBV12-5 and J usage is TRBJ2-5; TRBD2 is a possible D gene (7 bases). CDR1 is LGHNT, CDR2 FRNRAP, per germline. V dropped 5 bases and J dropped 2 bases, with 15 bases sitting between them. The CDR3 totals 15 residues. The DNA of the CDR3 is TGTGCTAGTGGTCCGGGAGGAGGGGGACAAGAGACCCAGTACTTC. Amino acid sequence: CASGPGGGGQETQYF.

The chain couples TRBV29-1 to TRBJ1-1, with D unclear. CDR1 and CDR2 from the germline V gene are SQVTM and ANQGSEA. Between the trimmed V and J ends, which lost 8 bases and 0 bases, there was a span of 10 bases. This CDR3 is built from 12 residues. CDR3 coding DNA: TGCAGCTCCAGGAAAATGAACACTGAAGCTTTCTTT. Encoded protein: CSSRKMNTEAFF.

The chain carries TRBV25-1 and TRBJ2-3; D perhaps matches TRBD1 (6 bases). Trimming took off 1 base at V and 2 bases at J, with 16 bases between the two ends. Germline V gene data show CDR1 as MGHDK and CDR2 as SYGVNS. The CDR3 spans 17 residues. The CDR3 DNA sequence: TGTGCCAGCAGTGAATCCAGACAGGCAACCTACACAGATACGCAGTATTTT. Its protein product is CASSESRQATYTDTQYF.

The chain recombines TRBV29-1 with TRBJ2-5; 9 nucleotides align to TRBD1. CDR1 and CDR2 (germline): SQVTM, ANQGSEA. J gave up 5 bases and V 4 bases, and 5 bases lay outside the gene matches. There are 13 residues in the CDR3. The CDR3 nucleotides are TGCAGCGTTGTGGGACAGGGTTTCGAGACCCAGTACTTC. Translated, it gives CSVVGQGFETQYF.